The rows below give T cell receptor beta chains drawn from one sample of a study of response to subunit inactivated influenza vaccine. TCRdb re-called the RT-PCR reads with MiXCR, one entry per CDR3 protein. The repertoire has 600,000 to 700,000 distinct CDR3 sequences, less than 15% of them found once; the top ten carry less than 9%. The sequencing used PBMCs from blood, collected 14 to 15 days before vaccination. Receptors originate from a man between 50 and 59 years old who received an inactivated influenza vaccine. The CDR3 runs from the conserved cysteine through the conserved F or W. The D gene is left open where the match is weak. Some rows have no size entry. The others give once, few or many, or a class for an expanded clone.

>TRBD1|TRBV7-9|-|TRBJ2-5
CASSLTPDREETQYF
TGTGCCAGCAGCTTAACACCGGACAGGGAAGAGACCCAGTACTTC
>-|TRBV18|few|TRBJ1-1
CASSQFFTNTEAFF
TGTGCCAGCTCACAATTCTTTACCAACACTGAAGCTTTCTTT
>-|TRBV6-2/TRBV6-3|-|TRBJ2-5
CASCPGNSEETQYF
TGTGCCAGCTGTCCTGGTAATTCGGAAGAGACCCAGTACTTC
>TRBD2|TRBV20-1|-|TRBJ2-5
CSASPLAGEQETQYF
TGCAGTGCTTCACCCCTAGCGGGGGAACAAGAGACCCAGTACTTC
>-|TRBV11-2|few|TRBJ2-1
CASRNRHGVSYNEQFF
TGTGCCAGCAGGAACCGGCACGGGGTCTCCTACAATGAGCAGTTCTTC
>-|TRBV5-1|few|TRBJ2-3
CASSPGATTDTQYF
TGCGCCAGCAGCCCGGGGGCGACGACAGATACGCAGTATTTT
>-|TRBV4-1|-|TRBJ1-2
CASSQDQTAFSGYTF
TGCGCCAGCAGCCAAGATCAGACAGCCTTTTCTGGCTACACCTTC
>TRBD2|TRBV6-2/TRBV6-3|-|TRBJ2-1
CASSYSSGYNEQFF
TGTGCCAGCAGTTACAGTAGCGGGTACAATGAGCAGTTCTTC
>-|TRBV20-1|-|TRBJ2-1
CSASGGTNEQFF
TGCAGTGCTAGTGGCGGGACGAATGAGCAGTTCTTC
>-|TRBV2|once|TRBJ2-3
CASSERAQDTQYF
TGTGCCAGCAGTGAAAGGGCCCAAGATACGCAGTATTTT
>TRBD1|TRBV12-3/TRBV12-4|many|TRBJ2-7
CASSTAGTGGTYEQYF
TGTGCCAGCAGTACCGCCGGGACAGGGGGGACCTACGAGCAGTACTTC
>TRBD1|TRBV5-6|-|TRBJ2-6
CASSRPGTGIPVSGANVLTF
TGTGCCAGCAGCCGTCCCGGGACAGGAATTCCCGTCTCTGGGGCCAACGTCCTGACTTTC
>-|TRBV6-5|-|TRBJ2-1
CASSYSIAGSYNEQFF
TGTGCCAGCAGTTACTCGATAGCCGGGAGTTACAATGAGCAGTTCTTC
>TRBD2|TRBV5-1|few|TRBJ2-1
CASSPTSGKATEQFF
TGCGCCAGCAGCCCCACTAGCGGGAAGGCCACTGAGCAGTTCTTC
>-|TRBV10-3|-|TRBJ2-3
CAISEWGGASTDTQYF
TGTGCCATCAGTGAATGGGGCGGAGCTAGCACAGATACGCAGTATTTT
>TRBD2|TRBV5-1|few|TRBJ2-5
CASSEGLAGRQETQYF
TGCGCCAGCAGCGAGGGACTAGCGGGTAGGCAAGAGACCCAGTACTTC